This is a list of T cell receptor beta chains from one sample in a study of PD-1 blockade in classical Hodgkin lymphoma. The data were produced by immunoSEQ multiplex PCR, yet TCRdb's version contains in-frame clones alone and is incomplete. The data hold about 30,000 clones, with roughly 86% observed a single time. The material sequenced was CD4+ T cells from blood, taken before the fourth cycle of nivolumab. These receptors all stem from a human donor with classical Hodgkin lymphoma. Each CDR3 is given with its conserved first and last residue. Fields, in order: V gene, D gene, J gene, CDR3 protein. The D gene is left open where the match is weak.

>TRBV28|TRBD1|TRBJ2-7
CASSLAGTGRYEQYF
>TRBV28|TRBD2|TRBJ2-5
CASSNHGLVKETQYF
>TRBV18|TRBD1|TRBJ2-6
CASSRGQGTTGANVLTF
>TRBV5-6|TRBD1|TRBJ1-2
CASRAGTGDYYGYTF
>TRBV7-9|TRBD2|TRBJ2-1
CASSQAGGGEQFF
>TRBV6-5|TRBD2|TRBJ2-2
CASSYSAGASTGELFF
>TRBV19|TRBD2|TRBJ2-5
CASSTVAGETQYF
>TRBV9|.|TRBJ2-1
CASSVEETSYNEQFF
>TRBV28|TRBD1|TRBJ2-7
CASSFQDRVYEQYF
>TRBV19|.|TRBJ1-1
CASSPEPSTEAFF
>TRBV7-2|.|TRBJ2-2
CASSLEVGELFF
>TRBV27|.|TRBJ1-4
CASVRLRQDEKLFF
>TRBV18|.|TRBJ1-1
CASSALVLGTEAFF
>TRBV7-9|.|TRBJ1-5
CASSLVGPEDQPQHF
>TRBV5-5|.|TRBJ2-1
CATKGLGPRNEQFF
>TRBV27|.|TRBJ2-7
CASSQTGLIRYEQYF
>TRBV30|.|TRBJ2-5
CAWNPYWGYQETQYF
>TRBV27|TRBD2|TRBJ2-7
CASSRGGAGLEQYF
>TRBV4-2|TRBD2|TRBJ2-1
CASSSELLAGGRSSYNEQFF
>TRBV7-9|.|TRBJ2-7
CASSWGGGIYDEQYF
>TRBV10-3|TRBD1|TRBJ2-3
CAISPRDRVVDTQYF
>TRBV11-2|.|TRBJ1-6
CASSLPVKHYPDSPLHF
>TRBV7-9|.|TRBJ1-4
CASSLGGAATNEKLFF
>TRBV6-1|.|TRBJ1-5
CASSKGQLNQPQHF
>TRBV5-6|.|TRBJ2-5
CASSLAPGQETQYF
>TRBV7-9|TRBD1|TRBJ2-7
CASSLVFGTGQRTYEQYF
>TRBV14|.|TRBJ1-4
CASSQVRGFQEKLFF
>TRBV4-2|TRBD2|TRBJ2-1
CASSPLAGTYNEQFF
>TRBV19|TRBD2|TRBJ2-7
CASSIRLAGGEQYF
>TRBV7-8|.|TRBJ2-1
CASSLYQGIVYNEQFF
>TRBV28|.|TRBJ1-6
CASSTGGHNSPLHF
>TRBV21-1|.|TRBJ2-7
CASSKESALAGGYYEQYF
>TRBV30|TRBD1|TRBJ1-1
CAWSVGQGWSTEAFF
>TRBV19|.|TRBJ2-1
CASSMNRVKGNEQFF
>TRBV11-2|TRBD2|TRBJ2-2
CASSLEPGLAGGAGELFF